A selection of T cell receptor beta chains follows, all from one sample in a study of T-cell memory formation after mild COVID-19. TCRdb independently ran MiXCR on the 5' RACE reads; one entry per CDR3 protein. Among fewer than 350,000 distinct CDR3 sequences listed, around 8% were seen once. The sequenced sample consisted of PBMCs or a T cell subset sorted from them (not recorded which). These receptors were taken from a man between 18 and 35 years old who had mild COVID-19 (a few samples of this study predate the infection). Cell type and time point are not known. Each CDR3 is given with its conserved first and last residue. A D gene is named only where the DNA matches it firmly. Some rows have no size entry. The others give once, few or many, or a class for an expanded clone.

TGTGCCAGCAGTTACCCCGGACGCGCCGAGCAGTACTTC,CASSYPGRAEQYF,TRBV6-5,-,TRBJ2-7,-
TGTGCCAGCAGTTCCTTGGACAGGAATCAAGAGACCCAGTACTTC,CASSSLDRNQETQYF,TRBV6-5,TRBD1,TRBJ2-5,-
TGTGCCAGCAGTTGGACAGGGGTAGAGGATGAGCAGTTCTTC,CASSWTGVEDEQFF,TRBV7-8,TRBD1,TRBJ2-1,-
TGCAGTGCTAATTCAGGGCTTCAAGAGACCCAGTACTTC,CSANSGLQETQYF,TRBV20-1,-,TRBJ2-5,many
TGCGCCAGCAGCTCACCCTCGGCTTCCGAGCAGTTCTTC,CASSSPSASEQFF,TRBV5-1,-,TRBJ2-1,few
TGTGCCAGCAGCCACCTGCAACTGCTGGGTGCCGGGGAGCTGTTTTTT,CASSHLQLLGAGELFF,TRBV4-2,-,TRBJ2-2,-
TGCAGTGCTTCCGGGACAGGGGAAGAGACCCAGTACTTC,CSASGTGEETQYF,TRBV20-1,TRBD1,TRBJ2-5,-
TGCGCCAGCAGCCAGGGAGGTCTAGAAGGCTACGAGCAGTACTTC,CASSQGGLEGYEQYF,TRBV4-3,-,TRBJ2-7,many
TGTGCCAGCAGTCCCGTGACGGCCAATCAGCCCCAGCATTTT,CASSPVTANQPQHF,TRBV12-3/TRBV12-4,-,TRBJ1-5,few
TGCAGTGCTAAGGGAGGGTTGGAGACCCAGTACTTC,CSAKGGLETQYF,TRBV20-1,TRBD2,TRBJ2-5,few
TGCAGCGTTCCGCGTACGGTTGTTGAGCAGTTCTTC,CSVPRTVVEQFF,TRBV29-1,-,TRBJ2-1,many
TGTGCCAGCAGCTTAGGGACAGGGAATGGCTACACCTTC,CASSLGTGNGYTF,TRBV7-6,TRBD1,TRBJ1-2,many
TGTGCCGGGGGGGGCAATCAGCCCCAGCATTTT,CAGGGNQPQHF,TRBV6-1,-,TRBJ1-5,few
TGTGCCAGCAGTTTTCAAGCCTTACAAGAGACCCAGTACTTC,CASSFQALQETQYF,TRBV28,-,TRBJ2-5,-
TGTGCCAGCAGCGCAACGTCCTACGAGCAGTACTTC,CASSATSYEQYF,TRBV9,-,TRBJ2-7,-
TGTGCCAGCAGTCAGTCAGATACGCAGTATTTT,CASSQSDTQYF,TRBV6-5,-,TRBJ2-3,-
TGTGCCAGCTCCCGCCTAGGAGACAGGAACACTGAAGCTTTCTTT,CASSRLGDRNTEAFF,TRBV18,-,TRBJ1-1,many
TGCGCCAGCAGCCAAGATTGGACCGGAGGGACCGGGGAGCTGTTTTTT,CASSQDWTGGTGELFF,TRBV4-1,-,TRBJ2-2,-
TGTGCCAGCTCAAGTCCGGGACAGGGTTACGAGCAGTACTTC,CASSSPGQGYEQYF,TRBV18,TRBD1,TRBJ2-7,many
TGCGCCAGCACAGGGCCCCAGGACCAAGAGACCCAGTACTTC,CASTGPQDQETQYF,TRBV5-1,-,TRBJ2-5,few
TGTGCCAGCAGTTTGCCGGGAGACTATGGCTACACCTTC,CASSLPGDYGYTF,TRBV28,-,TRBJ1-2,few
TGTGCCAGCAGCTCAAGACTAGACGGCACAGATACGCAGTATTTT,CASSSRLDGTDTQYF,TRBV5-6,-,TRBJ2-3,few
TGTGCCATCAGTGAGCCTAGCGGGGGGGCCAATACGCAGTATTTT,CAISEPSGGANTQYF,TRBV10-3,TRBD2,TRBJ2-3,-
TGTGCCAGCAGTCGGGACAGTCACACCGGGGAGCTGTTTTTT,CASSRDSHTGELFF,TRBV2,TRBD1,TRBJ2-2,many
TGTGCCAGCAGCTTAGCGGGAAGCAATCAGCCCCAGCATTTT,CASSLAGSNQPQHF,TRBV12-3/TRBV12-4,-,TRBJ1-5,many
TGTGCCAGCAGCTCGCGGACGGAAGCTTTCTTT,CASSSRTEAFF,TRBV7-9,-,TRBJ1-1,-
TGTGCCAGCAGCTTAGACAGGGTCATCTACGAGCAGTACTTC,CASSLDRVIYEQYF,TRBV7-3,TRBD1,TRBJ2-7,few
TGTGCCAGCAGCTTTCGGGGGAATGAAAAACTGTTTTTT,CASSFRGNEKLFF,TRBV7-9,-,TRBJ1-4,few
TGTGCCAGCAGGCTGACAGGGGTGAACACTGAAGCTTTCTTT,CASRLTGVNTEAFF,TRBV12-3/TRBV12-4,TRBD1,TRBJ1-1,-
TGTGCCAGCAGCCTAAAGACAGGAAGAGCCTTTTATAGCAATCAGCCCCAGCATTTT,CASSLKTGRAFYSNQPQHF,TRBV7-3,-,TRBJ1-5,-
TGCGCCAGCGGCCGGGAAGCATCCTCCTACGAGAAGTACTTC,CASGREASSYEKYF,TRBV5-1,-,TRBJ2-7,-
TGTGCCAGCAGCTTAATGGGGGACACTGAAGCTTTCTTT,CASSLMGDTEAFF,TRBV7-2,-,TRBJ1-1,few
TGCGCCAGCAGCCTAACAGGTCAAGGGATAAGTGAGCAGTTCTTC,CASSLTGQGISEQFF,TRBV4-1,-,TRBJ2-1,few
TGTGCCAGCAGTCCCGGCCCTCGGAGGAACACCGGGGAGCTGTTTTTT,CASSPGPRRNTGELFF,TRBV28,-,TRBJ2-2,few
TGTGCCAGCAGCTTTTTTGGCAGGGACCAGCCCCAGCATTTT,CASSFFGRDQPQHF,TRBV7-2,-,TRBJ1-5,few
TGTGCCAGCAAATCCCAAAACGATGATGGCTACACCTTC,CASKSQNDDGYTF,TRBV12-3/TRBV12-4,-,TRBJ1-2,few
TGCGCCAGCAGCTTGGGGACAGGGGTCTATGGCTACACCTTC,CASSLGTGVYGYTF,TRBV5-1,TRBD1,TRBJ1-2,-
TGTGCCTGGAGTGTAGGATCCTCCTACGAGCAGTACTTC,CAWSVGSSYEQYF,TRBV30,-,TRBJ2-7,-
TGTGCCAGCAGTGAAACGGCTGCTGGGGAGACCCAGTACTTC,CASSETAAGETQYF,TRBV6-1,-,TRBJ2-5,few
TGCAGTGCTAAGGGCCCGGGACTAACCTACGAGCAGTACTTC,CSAKGPGLTYEQYF,TRBV20-1,TRBD2,TRBJ2-7,-
TGTGCCAGCAGCTTGGGGGATCCCTATGGCTACACCTTC,CASSLGDPYGYTF,TRBV5-5,-,TRBJ1-2,-
TGTGCCAGCAGGGGGACAGGGGACATTCAGTACTTC,CASRGTGDIQYF,TRBV6-5,TRBD1,TRBJ2-4,few
TGTGCCAGCTCACCAGGTAGCAGGTCCAGCAATCAGCCCCAGCATTTT,CASSPGSRSSNQPQHF,TRBV18,-,TRBJ1-5,-
TGCGCCAGCAGCTCCGGAACGGGACAGGTTATTGCTTTCTTT,CASSSGTGQVIAFF,TRBV5-1,TRBD1,TRBJ1-1,many
TGTGCCAGTAGTAATGACAGGGGCCCCTATGGCTACACCTTC,CASSNDRGPYGYTF,TRBV19,TRBD1,TRBJ1-2,few
TGCGCCAGCAGAACCGGGACAGGGGATGAGACCCAGTACTTC,CASRTGTGDETQYF,TRBV5-1,TRBD1,TRBJ2-5,few
TGTGCCAGCAGTTACAAGGGACAGTTGAACACCGGGGAGCTGTTTTTT,CASSYKGQLNTGELFF,TRBV6-5,TRBD1,TRBJ2-2,many
TGTGCCTGGAGTTCCCCCCCGTTGGGGCAGTTATTC,CAWSSPPLGQLF,TRBV30,-,TRBJ2-1,-
TGCAGTGCGACCGAGGCCGGATCACCCCTCCACTTT,CSATEAGSPLHF,TRBV20-1,-,TRBJ1-6,-
TGTGCCAGCAGTCTGACTAGCGGGGGGGCTAATGAGCAGTTCTTC,CASSLTSGGANEQFF,TRBV12-3/TRBV12-4,TRBD2,TRBJ2-1,-
TGCGCCAGCAGCCTAGAAACGACAGGAGACACCGGGGAGCTGTTTTTT,CASSLETTGDTGELFF,TRBV5-1,-,TRBJ2-2,many
TGTGCCAGCAGCCCCAACACAGGGGATATTGCCTACAATGAGCAGTTCTTC,CASSPNTGDIAYNEQFF,TRBV7-3,TRBD1,TRBJ2-1,many
TGCAGCGTTGGGGCAGAATCTTCGCCCCAGCATTTT,CSVGAESSPQHF,TRBV29-1,-,TRBJ1-5,-
TGCAGCGTAGAACTAGCAGGGGACAGTGAGCAGTTCTTC,CSVELAGDSEQFF,TRBV29-1,-,TRBJ2-1,-
TGTGCCAGCTCACAGCGGTTAGCGGGGACCACCGGGGAGCTGTTTTTT,CASSQRLAGTTGELFF,TRBV18,TRBD2,TRBJ2-2,-
TGCGCCAGCAGCTTGGGGGGTCTTAATGAGCAGTTCTTC,CASSLGGLNEQFF,TRBV7-9,-,TRBJ2-1,many